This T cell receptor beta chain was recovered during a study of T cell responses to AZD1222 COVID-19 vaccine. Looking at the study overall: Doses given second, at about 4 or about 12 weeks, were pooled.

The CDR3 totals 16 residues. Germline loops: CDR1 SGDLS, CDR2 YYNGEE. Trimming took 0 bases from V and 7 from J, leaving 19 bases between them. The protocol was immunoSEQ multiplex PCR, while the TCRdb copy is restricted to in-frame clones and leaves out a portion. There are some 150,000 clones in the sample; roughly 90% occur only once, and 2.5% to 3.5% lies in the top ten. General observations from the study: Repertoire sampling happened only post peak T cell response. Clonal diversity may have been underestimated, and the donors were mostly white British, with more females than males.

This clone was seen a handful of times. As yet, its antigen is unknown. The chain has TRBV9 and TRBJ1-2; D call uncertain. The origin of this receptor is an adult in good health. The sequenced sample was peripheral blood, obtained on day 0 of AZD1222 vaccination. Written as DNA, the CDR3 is TGTGCCAGCAGCGTAGCCTCCGGGTTTCATGCGTCTGGCTACACCTTC. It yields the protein CASSVASGFHASGYTF. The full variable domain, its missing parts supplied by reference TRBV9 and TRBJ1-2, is DSGVTQTPKHLITATGQRVTLRCSPRSGDLSVYWYQQSLDQGLQFLIQYYNGEERAKGNILERFSAQQFPDLHSELNLSSLELGDSALYFCASSVASGFHASGYTFGSGTRLTVV.